The rows below give T cell receptor beta chains drawn from one sample of a study of blood T cell repertoires in COVID-19. Repertoires were generated with immunoSEQ multiplex PCR, while TCRdb's copy carries only in-frame clones and drops some. The data hold 300,000 to 350,000 clones, with approximately 90% observed a single time. The sequenced sample was peripheral blood. The receptors here all came from a man between 18 and 29 years old with active or convalescent COVID-19. Both conserved end residues are part of each CDR3. D genes are given only for firm matches. The size field is filled for only some rows; it gives once, few, many or a size class.

TRBD1	few	TRBV11-2	TRBJ1-3	CASSTRDSGQRYF	TGTGCCAGCAGCACGCGGGACAGCGGACAACGATATTTT
TRBD1	NA	TRBV19	TRBJ1-5	CASRTGGDYSNQPQHF	TGTGCCAGTAGGACAGGGGGGGATTATAGCAATCAGCCCCAGCATTTT
TRBD1	NA	TRBV7-9	TRBJ1-5	CASSEPGTGHQPQHF	TGTGCCAGCAGCGAACCCGGGACAGGGCACCAGCCCCAGCATTTT
NA	NA	TRBV27	TRBJ1-2	CASSDQGSTYGYTF	TGTGCCAGCAGTGACCAGGGTTCGACCTATGGCTACACCTTC
TRBD2	NA	TRBV10-2	TRBJ2-3	CASSTLAGDIDTQYF	TGCGCCAGCAGTACCCTAGCGGGAGATATCGATACGCAGTATTTT
TRBD1	NA	TRBV7-2	TRBJ2-7	CASSRGTGAYEQYF	TGTGCCAGCAGCCGCGGGACAGGGGCCTACGAGCAGTACTTC
TRBD2	NA	TRBV9	TRBJ2-5	CASSPWTSGGQETQYF	TGTGCCAGCAGCCCCTGGACTAGCGGGGGGCAAGAGACCCAGTACTTC
TRBD1	NA	TRBV19	TRBJ2-1	CASSIGQGPSNEQFF	TGTGCCAGTAGTATAGGACAGGGGCCCAGCAATGAGCAGTTCTTC
NA	NA	TRBV11-1	TRBJ2-5	CASSLLFLAGSETQYF	TGTGCCAGCAGCTTACTGTTTCTGGCGGGGAGTGAGACCCAGTACTTC
TRBD2	NA	TRBV7-3	TRBJ2-3	CASSWGRGGRTDTQYF	TGTGCCAGCAGCTGGGGGCGGGGCGGGAGGACAGATACGCAGTATTTT
NA	NA	TRBV11-2	TRBJ2-7	CASSLEAGGLQYF	TGTGCCAGCAGCTTAGAGGCAGGGGGGCTTCAGTACTTC
NA	NA	TRBV5-1	TRBJ2-1	CASSRVPRDEQFF	TGCGCCAGCAGCCGAGTGCCGCGGGATGAGCAGTTCTTC